Here is one TCR beta chain with its context. Antigen specificity is unknown. V shed 6 bases, J shed 5 bases, and the junction held 10 bases outside the gene matches. Germline V lookup: CDR1 SQVTM, CDR2 ANQGSEA. This CDR3 is 15 amino acids long. The assay was immunoSEQ multiplex PCR, and TCRdb's table has in-frame clones only and misses some. The sample has 50,000 to 60,000 clones; more than 60% are singletons. The sample comes from a study of CD4+ T cells in melanoma. Overall study results and limits: A reported correlation linked neoantigen-specific CD4+ T cells to CD8+, macrophage and B cell function. Reportedly, melanoma neoantigen-specific CD4+ T cells showed varied differentiation states.

The chain joins TRBV29-1 to TRBJ2-2; TRBD1 agrees at 9 bases. The sequence was obtained from a human donor with melanoma. The sample was tumor tissue. The CDR3 here is CSVTRQGGVTGELFF. The DNA of the CDR3 is TGCAGCGTGACCCGACAGGGGGGAGTTACCGGGGAGCTGTTTTTT.